The next 10 T cell receptor beta chains were all read from a single sample in a study of blood T cells in healthy people across ages. A second about 6 to 12 cycle PCR used barcoded and J-beta primers. TCRdb re-derived calls from the 5' RACE reads in MiXCR, one entry per CDR3 protein. Of some 1.4 million distinct CDR3 sequences in the sample, 42% were seen once. Specimen: blood. All receptors derive from a woman aged 18-29 years in good health.

This clonotype has only a few counts. The chain employs TRBV29-1 and TRBJ1-2, with D uncertain. V was trimmed by 7 bases and J by 4 bases, leaving 19 bases between them. Germline assignment: CDR1 SQVTM and CDR2 ANQGSEA. The CDR3 length is 14 residues. The CDR3 DNA sequence: TGCAGCGCCCTGGTCGGGGTGCCCTTCTATGGCTACACCTTC. This encodes CSALVGVPFYGYTF. Full variable domain (rest looked up from reference TRBV29-1 and TRBJ1-2): SAVISQKPSRDICQRGTSLTIQCQVDSQVTMMFWYRQQPGQSLTLIATANQGSEATYESGFVIDKFPISRPNLTFSTLTVSNMSPEDSSIYLCSALVGVPFYGYTFGSGTRLTVV.

The chain joins TRBV10-3 to TRBJ2-3; the D gene is possibly TRBD2 (6 bases). The V gene's germline CDR1 is ENHRY and CDR2 SYGVKD. Trimming cost V 2 bases and J 3 bases, with 15 bases left between them. CDR3 length: 16 residues. This chain's CDR3 is CAISELPIAETDTQYF. The CDR3 nucleotides are TGTGCCATCAGTGAGCTACCTATAGCGGAAACAGATACGCAGTATTTT.

The rearrangement joins TRBV25-1 to TRBJ1-2; the match to TRBD1 covers 9 bases. The CDR3 is 12 amino acids. V dropped 6 bases and J dropped 8; count of bases not matched to a gene: 4. The germline gives CDR1 MGHDK, CDR2 SYGVNS. This CDR3 reads CASRDRGDGYTF. DNA of the CDR3: TGTGCCAGCAGGGACAGGGGTGACGGCTACACCTTC.

The CDR3 spells CASSQVQTEDYEQYF. The CDR3 DNA reads as TGCGCCAGCAGCCAAGTTCAGACAGAGGACTACGAGCAGTACTTC. The chain uses TRBV4-1 and TRBJ2-5; weak D call: TRBD1 (5 bases). The J call may be mistaken, given a closer DNA end match to TRBJ2-7. The germline gives CDR1 MGHRA, CDR2 YSYEKL. The CDR3 has 15 residues.

Many counts were recorded for this clonotype. J is TRBJ1-1 and V is TRBV29-1, with D possibly being TRBD1 (6 bases). V lost 0 bases to trimming and J lost 11 bases, with 10 bases between them. There are 11 residues in the CDR3. Looked up from germline, CDR1 is SQVTM and CDR2 is ANQGSEA. The CDR3 reads CSVEERRGAFF. CDR3 coding DNA: TGCAGCGTTGAAGAAAGAAGGGGGGCTTTCTTT.

This clonotype was found a few times. The gene calls are TRBV10-1 and TRBJ1-1; a possible D gene is TRBD1 (5 bases). This CDR3 region has 18 residues. The V end lost 0 bases, the J end lost 11 bases, and 28 bases lay between the germline ends. CDR1 is WNHNN and CDR2 is SYGVQD in the germline V gene (reference sequence). The CDR3 spells CASSESRGRKGAERKAFF. In nucleotides, the CDR3 is TGCGCCAGCAGTGAGTCGCGGGGGAGAAAGGGAGCGGAAAGGAAGGCTTTCTTT.

This chain joins TRBV11-2 and TRBJ1-2; the match to TRBD1 covers 7 bases. This CDR3 has 16 amino acids. In germline, CDR1 is SGHAT, CDR2 FQNNGV. Losses at the gene ends were 1 base for V and 5 bases for J; bases not matched to a gene: 10. CDR3 DNA: TGTGCCAGCAGCTTAGCGGGACAGACAATCAAATATGGCTACACCTTC. It is translated as CASSLAGQTIKYGYTF.

The chain has TRBV9 and TRBJ2-3; unclear D gene. This CDR3 region has 13 residues. The V gene lost 1 base and the J gene lost 2 bases, with 5 bases spanning the gap. From germline, CDR1 is SGDLS and CDR2 YYNGEE. CDR3 protein: CASSVKNTDTQYF. The CDR3 bases are TGTGCCAGCAGCGTAAAGAACACAGATACGCAGTATTTT.

V gene TRBV5-1 combines with J gene TRBJ2-5; D ambiguous. This CDR3 is built from 14 residues. V shed 0 bases and J shed 5 bases, with 11 bases lying between them. In germline, CDR1 is SGHRS, CDR2 YFSETQ. CDR3 in amino acids: CASSLGLSTETQYF. In nucleotides, the CDR3 is TGCGCCAGCAGCTTGGGTCTGTCGACTGAGACCCAGTACTTC. The full variable domain, rest sourced from reference TRBV5-1 and TRBJ2-5, is KAGVTQTPRYLIKTRGQQVTLSCSPISGHRSVSWYQQTPGQGLQFLFEYFSETQRNKGNFPGRFSGRQFSNSRSEMNVSTLELGDSALYLCASSLGLSTETQYFGPGTRLLVL.

This clonotype was detected once. Here the CDR3 reads CASRPGGDTGELFF. In nucleotides, the CDR3 is TGCGCCAGCAGGCCAGGGGGCGACACCGGGGAGCTGTTTTTT. The genes are TRBV5-1 and TRBJ2-2; 8 bases match TRBD1. With V trimmed by 5 bases and J by 3 bases, 3 bases remained unmatched. The CDR3 is made up of 14 amino acids. The germline CDR1 and CDR2 sequences are SGHRS and YFSETQ.